The TCR beta chain under discussion was sequenced for a study of shared clonotypes between healthy human individuals. Trimming took 2 bases from V and 1 from J, leaving 13 bases between them. Per the germline V gene, CDR1 is MRHNA and CDR2 is SNTAGT. The CDR3 has 16 amino acids. When replicate PCRs were run on sorted subsets, they used approximately 0.2 ug DNA, 28,000 or so T cell genomes. Profiling relied on immunoSEQ multiplex PCR, and the TCRdb table lists in-frame clones only, not all of them. Of some 650,000 clones listed, more than 95% were seen once; the top ten hold roughly 0.055%. All donors were healthy HIV-negative adults lacking recent acute infections or vaccinations. Each donor was a Caucasian adult residing in Nashville, Tennessee.

The TCR was taken from a woman in her 30s in good health. J is TRBJ2-3 and V is TRBV6-4; a possible D gene is TRBD2 (6 bases). The sequenced material came from naive CD4+ T cells sorted from blood. As to subset: CD45RA+ positively selected. CDR3 nucleotide sequence: TGTGCCAGCAGTGACCGAGTGGGCGGGGGCACAGATACGCAGTATTTT. Its protein product is CASSDRVGGGTDTQYF.